The 15 T cell receptor beta chains given below trace back to one sample, sequenced in a study of beta chain features in type 1 diabetes. Expressed TCRB transcripts got sequenced, as all isolated RNA was reverse transcribed. Data came from immunoSEQ multiplex PCR; TCRdb stores just in-frame clones and leaves some out. Of roughly 290,000 clones in the sample, 8% were seen once. The sample taken for sequencing was central memory CD4+ T cells from blood. These receptors all come from a woman aged 18-29 years in good health.

This clone was seen a handful of times. The gene calls are TRBV5-1 and TRBJ2-7; no definite D call. Germline V gene sequence: CDR1 SGHRS, CDR2 YFSETQ. Trimming stripped 1 base from V and 6 bases from J, with 5 bases between. The CDR3 is 11 residues long. In nucleotides, the CDR3 is TGCGCCAGCAGCTTGTTTTGCGAGCAGTACTTC. It codes for CASSLFCEQYF.

This clone has more than one count but fewer than ten. The chain is built from TRBV18 and TRBJ2-7, with D possibly called TRBD1 or TRBD2 (5 bases each). Trimming shortened V by 3 bases and J by 4 bases, and 10 bases separated the two germline ends. The V gene's germline CDR1 is KGHSH and CDR2 LQKENI. This CDR3 spans 13 amino acids. Here the CDR3 DNA reads TGTGCCAGCTCACCCGGGGCTGCTTACGAGCAGTACTTC. Its translation: CASSPGAAYEQYF.

The chain links TRBV7-2 to TRBJ1-5; 7 nucleotides agree with TRBD1. Germline V CDR1 and CDR2: SGHTA, FQGNSA. V shed 5 bases and J 7 bases; nucleotides not matched to a gene: 8. This CDR3 is built from 14 residues. The CDR3 loop reads CASSLDRAGQPQHF. For the CDR3, the DNA is TGTGCCAGCAGCCTCGACAGGGCAGGCCAGCCCCAGCATTTT.

This chain uses TRBV9 with TRBJ1-5; D possibly corresponds to TRBD1 (6 bases). The CDR3 loop spans 15 amino acids. Trimming removed 8 bases from V and 4 bases from J, with 19 bases in between. CDR1 is SGDLS and CDR2 is YYNGEE in the germline V gene. CDR3 coding DNA: TGTGCCAGTTCAGAGGGGGGGCAGGGTAATCAGCCCCAGCATTTT. This translates into CASSEGGQGNQPQHF. The complete variable domain, with remaining parts taken from reference TRBV9 and TRBJ1-5, reads DSGVTQTPKHLITATGQRVTLRCSPRSGDLSVYWYQQSLDQGLQFLIQYYNGEERAKGNILERFSAQQFPDLHSELNLSSLELGDSALYFCASSEGGQGNQPQHFGDGTRLSIL.

This clone was seen a handful of times. This chain connects TRBV7-9 to TRBJ1-3; D call uncertain. Trimming left V 1 base short and J 0 bases short, with 4 bases between. This CDR3 is 14 amino acids long. Germline CDR1 is SEHNR and CDR2 is FQNEAQ (reference sequence). In nucleotides, the CDR3 is TGTGCCAGCAGCTTAGTTTACTCTGGAAACACCATATATTTT. It encodes CASSLVYSGNTIYF.

For this clone: This same CDR3 is encoded by further DNA sequences in the sample. CDR3: CASSLAVQETQYF. The CDR3 DNA is TGCGCCAGCAGTCTAGCGGTTCAAGAGACCCAGTACTTC. The rearrangement uses TRBV5-1 and TRBJ2-5, with 7 nucleotides matching TRBD2. V gave up 5 bases and J gave up 2 bases; unmatched junction bases: 3. The CDR3 extends over 13 amino acids. CDR1 is SGHRS, CDR2 YFSETQ, per germline.

This rearrangement joins TRBV30 to TRBJ2-2, with 8 positions matching TRBD1. The CDR3 runs to 12 residues. In germline, CDR1 is GTSNPN, CDR2 SVGIG (reference sequence). CDR3 residues: CAQGAPTGELFF. CDR3 coding DNA: TGTGCGCAGGGGGCGCCCACCGGGGAGCTGTTTTTT. The whole variable domain, filled in from reference TRBV30 and TRBJ2-2, reads SQTIHQWPATLVQPVGSPLSLECTVEGTSNPNLYWYRQAAGRGLQLLFYSVGIGQISSEVPQNLSASRPQDRQFILSSKKLLLSDSGFYLCAQGAPTGELFFGEGSRLTVL.

The chain combines TRBV7-8 with TRBJ2-5; D perhaps matches TRBD2 (6 bases). Germline V gene data show CDR1 as SGHVS and CDR2 as FQNEAQ. The CDR3 consists of 15 residues. V was shortened by 4 bases and J by 7 bases, with 19 bases between the two germline ends. The CDR3 reads CASSWGLRGAGTQYF. In DNA, the CDR3 is TGTGCCAGCAGCTGGGGACTGCGGGGCGCGGGGACCCAGTACTTC. Looking up the rest from reference TRBV7-8 and TRBJ2-5 gives the full variable domain: GAGVSQSPRYKVAKRGQDVALRCDPISGHVSLFWYQQALGQGPEFLTYFQNEAQLDKSGLPSDRFFAERPEGSVSTLKIQRTQQEDSAVYLCASSWGLRGAGTQYFGPGTRLLVL.

This clone turned up a few times. This rearrangement joins TRBV7-9 to TRBJ2-1; D unresolved. The V gene lost 1 base and the J gene lost 7 bases, with 14 bases spanning the gap. The CDR3 extends over 15 amino acids. Looked up from germline, CDR1 is SEHNR and CDR2 is FQNEAQ (reference sequence). CDR3 in DNA: TGTGCCAGCAGCTTAGAACAAGTAGGGTATAATGAGCAGTTCTTC. Its protein is CASSLEQVGYNEQFF.

This clone was observed many times. The chain carries TRBV4-1 and TRBJ1-3; D call uncertain. CDR1 and CDR2 from the germline V gene are MGHRA and YSYEKL. The length of the CDR3 is 15 residues. V dropped 1 base and J dropped 1 base, with 8 bases sitting between them. The chain's CDR3 is CASSQVYSSGNTIYF. The CDR3 DNA is TGCGCCAGCAGCCAAGTTTATTCGTCTGGAAACACCATATATTTT.

The chain is built from TRBV2 and TRBJ2-2; 9 bases agree with TRBD2. This CDR3 has 15 residues. Germline CDR1 is SNHLY and CDR2 is FYNNEI. Trimming removed 6 bases from V and 6 bases from J; junction bases left unmatched: 8. For the CDR3, the DNA is TGTGCCAGCAGAAAAAGCGGGGGGTCGGCCGGGGAGCTGTTTTTT. This translates into CASRKSGGSAGELFF.

The chain uses TRBV11-2 and TRBJ1-2; D is undetermined. The germline CDR1 and CDR2 sequences are SGHAT and FQNNGV. With 5 bases removed from V and 6 bases from J, the gap between germline ends came to 13 bases. This CDR3 comprises 13 residues. The CDR3 DNA reads TGTGCCAGCAGCACCTCGCGAGAAGATGGCTACACCTTC. It yields the protein CASSTSREDGYTF.

The J gene is TRBJ2-1, the V gene TRBV29-1, with TRBD1 identical over 10 bases. V lost 5 bases to trimming and J lost 1 base; unmatched junction nucleotides: 8. The CDR3 has 16 residues. The germline V gene has CDR1 SQVTM and CDR2 ANQGSEA. CDR3 region: CSVLTPGQGSYNEQFF. As DNA, the CDR3 is TGCAGCGTTCTAACCCCGGGACAGGGGTCCTACAATGAGCAGTTCTTC.

This clone was counted between two and nine times. This sample also contains other DNA sequences that code for the same CDR3. This rearrangement joins TRBV7-9 to TRBJ1-2; D gene uncertain. Germline CDR1 reads SEHNR; CDR2 reads FQNEAQ (reference sequence). Trimming left V 1 base short and J 4 bases short, with 7 bases between. CDR3 length: 13 amino acids. Here the CDR3 reads CASSLGVFYGYTF. The CDR3 DNA reads as TGTGCCAGCAGCTTAGGGGTATTCTATGGCTACACCTTC.

V gene TRBV6-4 combines with J gene TRBJ1-6, with D unclear. The CDR3 runs to 14 residues. Germline V CDR1 and CDR2: MRHNA, SNTAGT. Trimming stripped 3 bases from V and 9 bases from J, with 12 bases between. The CDR3 is CASSEAGLSSPLHF. Written as DNA, the CDR3 is TGTGCCAGCAGTGAAGCAGGTCTATCTTCACCCCTCCACTTT.